The 3 T cell receptor beta chains presented below share a single source sample, sequenced in a study of CD4 T cells in relation to SARS-CoV-2 and coronaviruses. Assay used: immunoSEQ multiplex PCR; TCRdb lists only in-frame clones, some missing. The sample has some 40,000 clones, about three quarters seen once; the top ten hold around 20%. Antigens for these TCRs are unknown. The sample taken for sequencing was memory CD4+ T cells from PBMCs, cultured in vitro. The receptor source for this set is an adult with COVID-19.

This rearrangement joins TRBV18 to TRBJ2-1, with 9 nucleotides matching TRBD2. After removal of 4 bases from V and 2 bases from J, the junction contained 0 bases not matched to a gene. The CDR3 runs 14 residues. The germline gives CDR1 KGHSH, CDR2 LQKENI. CDR3 region: CASSQREAYNEQFF. The CDR3, as DNA: TGTGCCAGCTCACAGCGGGAGGCCTACAATGAGCAGTTCTTC.

CDR3 region: CASRNGATHGGLNTEAFF. For the CDR3, the DNA is TGTGCCAGCAGGAACGGCGCAACACATGGGGGGTTGAACACTGAAGCTTTCTTT. This chain links TRBV7-9 with TRBJ1-1, with D possibly being TRBD1 (5 bases). Germline assignment: CDR1 SEHNR and CDR2 FQNEAQ (reference sequence). The ends were cut back, 6 bases at V and 0 bases at J, with 23 bases in the middle. This CDR3 spans 18 amino acids.

The chain links TRBV7-2 to TRBJ2-1; the D gene could be TRBD1 or TRBD2 (5 bases each). V lost 5 bases to trimming and J lost 10 bases, with 24 bases between them. The V gene's germline CDR1 is SGHTA and CDR2 FQGNSA. This CDR3 has 16 amino acids. The CDR3: CASSVGFGTEPREQFF. The CDR3 DNA sequence: TGTGCCAGCAGCGTGGGGTTCGGGACCGAACCTCGGGAGCAGTTCTTC.